This T cell receptor (beta chain) derives from a study of Tregs in tolerant kidney transplant recipients (dated by TCRdb to about 2019). For context, the study as a whole: The study applied TCRbeta sequencing to find donor-specific regulatory T cells before combined kidney and bone marrow transplantation and then followed those same cells after transplant. Several methods of expanding Tregs specific for an allogeneic donor were compared by TCRbeta repertoire sequencing in 3 healthy controls.

Unstimulated Tregs (CD4+CD25+CD127-), CD4+ non-Tregs (CD4+CD25-), CD4 and CD8 cells were FACS-sorted from thawed PBMCs. Healthy control blood was obtained either as purchased buffy coats or from healthy volunteers. Healthy control blood was processed to PBMCs by Ficoll density gradient and cryopreserved, and patient PBMCs were collected before and after transplant. What the study reported, not specific to this receptor: Biological reproducibility was not examined directly, but technical replication error appeared to be minimal. The study was limited by small patient numbers, and the findings need validation in larger populations and under other immunosuppression protocols. Expanding Tregs with activated donor B cells appeared to identify the most biologically relevant and donor-specific TCRbeta repertoire.

As concerns this clone: Its antigen is still unknown. No much larger clone is present one base from it, and per-base qualities are unavailable.

From cysteine to phenylalanine, the CDR3 is 14 amino acids long. The retained sequence is limited to the CDR3, 42 bases, with the frame set at the first base. CDR1 and CDR2 were assigned from the germline V gene (reference sequence) as SEHNR and FQNEAQ. V is cut by 3 bases and J by 5 bases, and the space between the germline ends is 13 bases. For TCRbeta CDR3 sequencing, genomic DNA was extracted from sorted cells using the QIAGEN DNeasy Blood and Tissue Kit. High-throughput TCRbeta CDR3 sequencing was carried out commercially through immunoSEQ, with PCR amplification with bias correction and internal controls included. Per the original workflow: A unique productive TCRbeta sequence was defined by the CDR3 nucleotide sequence when primers matched, and otherwise by the CDR3 amino acid sequence together with the Vbeta and Jbeta genes. To correct sorting error, sequences shared between sorted populations at a frequency ratio of 2:1 or less were removed; the rest were assigned to the higher population. A sequence was defined as donor-reactive if the sequence was expanded at least 5-fold in CFSE-low cells compared with unstimulated cells and had a frequency of at least 0.01% in CFSE-low cells. Jensen-Shannon divergence calculated on the top 100 TCRbeta sequences ranked by frequency was used to measure repertoire divergence. When a sample had multiple sequencing runs, each run was corrected for sorting error separately and the runs were then pooled. TCRdb mirrors the immuneACCESS table, restricted to in-frame sequences. Some clones are absent from its copies; in checked studies, under half trace to an unresolved V gene, and the reason for the others is unknown. V, J and clone size are taken as reported in that table, and D and trimming were inferred from the DNA itself. The sample profile shows 75,000 to 95,000 clones; just over 90% of them were found once. The top ten clones comprise about 4.9% of the sample.

Sequenced input: CD8+ T cells from blood. The receptor comes from a human donor in good health. The chain is assembled from TRBV7-9 and TRBJ1-2; the D gene remains uncertain. The DNA is as follows: TGTGCCAGCAGCTTGGCTGACGGACGATATGGCTACACCTTC. Its translation reads: CASSLADGRYGYTF.